The 9 T cell receptor beta chains reported below all come from one sample, sequenced in a study of T cell responses to AZD1222 COVID-19 vaccine. Assay used: immunoSEQ multiplex PCR; TCRdb lists only in-frame clones, some missing. The table records about 54,000 clones, roughly 90% of them present only once. The specimen was peripheral blood, collected 28 days after the second AZD1222 dose. All receptors derive from an adult who received the AZD1222 COVID-19 vaccine.

This clone was seen a single time. V usage is TRBV20-1 and J usage is TRBJ2-1; TRBD1 might be the D (5 bases). V lost 3 bases to trimming and J lost 10 bases, with 10 bases between them. CDR3 length equals 11 residues. CDR1 is DFQATT, CDR2 SNEGSKA, per germline (reference sequence). The CDR3 region has the DNA TGCAGTGCTAGGGAGACAGTCGAGCAGTTCTTC. It yields the protein CSARETVEQFF.

This chain joins TRBV6-5 and TRBJ2-3; the D gene is possibly TRBD2 (7 bases). Germline loops: CDR1 MNHEY, CDR2 SVGAGI. V lost 4 bases and J 13 bases, leaving 15 bases between the germline ends. There are 12 residues in the CDR3. Here the CDR3 DNA reads TGTGCCAGCAGTTCCAATAAAGGGGGGGAGTATTTT. This codes for CASSSNKGGEYF.

This clone was detected once. The rearrangement joins TRBV7-3 to TRBJ2-3, with 11 bases lining up with TRBD2. Per germline, CDR1 SGHTA and CDR2 FQGTGA. The trim removed 3 bases at V and 4 bases at J, leaving 3 bases unmatched. The CDR3 spans 15 residues. For the CDR3, the DNA is TGTGCCAGCAGCTTTAGCGGGAGGGGAGCAGATACGCAGTATTTT. It specifies CASSFSGRGADTQYF.

The chain combines TRBV6-2 or TRBV6-3 with TRBJ1-5; D not resolved. This CDR3 has 17 amino acids. V was trimmed by 7 bases and J by 11 bases, leaving 30 bases between them. In germline, CDR1 is MNHEY, CDR2 SVGEGT. CDR3 region: CASTPAGEGGSFGTQHF. The CDR3 DNA sequence: TGTGCCAGCACCCCCGCCGGGGAGGGTGGGTCCTTTGGGACCCAGCATTTT.

The J gene is TRBJ1-5, the V gene TRBV6-6; tentative D call: TRBD1 (6 bases). The V end lost 5 bases, the J end lost 6 bases, and 17 bases lay between the germline ends. The germline CDR1 and CDR2 sequences are MNHNY and SVGAGI (reference sequence). The CDR3 is 15 amino acids. The DNA for the CDR3 is TGTGCCAGCAGTCCCCAGGGGACGGTAGGTCAGCCCCAGCATTTT. Protein sequence: CASSPQGTVGQPQHF.

The rearrangement joins TRBV20-1 to TRBJ2-1, with D tentatively TRBD2 (6 bases). Germline V gene data show CDR1 as DFQATT and CDR2 as SNEGSKA (reference sequence). Trimming stripped 3 bases from V and 4 bases from J, with 25 bases between. This CDR3 has 18 residues. The CDR3 nucleotides are TGCAGTGCTAGTAAGGGAGGCCGCAGCGGGCCGGATTACAATGAGCAGTTCTTC. This codes for CSASKGGRSGPDYNEQFF.

The V gene is TRBV27, the J gene TRBJ2-3; D ambiguous. The ends were cut back, 8 bases at V and 5 bases at J, with 14 bases in the middle. Germline lookup yields CDR1 MNHEY and CDR2 SMNVEV (reference sequence). The CDR3 extends over 13 amino acids. The CDR3 coding sequence is TGTGCCAGCGGAAAAGGGTGGGGAGATACGCAGTATTTT. Protein product: CASGKGWGDTQYF.

This rearrangement joins TRBV5-5 to TRBJ1-5; TRBD1 might be the D (6 bases). CDR3 length: 14 residues. Between the trimmed V and J ends, which lost 5 bases and 3 bases, there was a span of 12 bases. The germline CDR1 and CDR2 sequences are SGHKS and YYEKEE (reference sequence). CDR3: CASSLQGDNQPQHF. In DNA form, the CDR3 reads TGTGCCAGCAGTCTACAGGGAGACAATCAGCCCCAGCATTTT.

The chain couples TRBV25-1 to TRBJ2-1, with 13 bases lining up with TRBD2. The CDR3 runs 15 residues. CDR1 is MGHDK, CDR2 SYGVNS, per germline. V lost 7 bases, J lost 3 bases, and 3 bases stayed unmatched. DNA for the CDR3: TGTGCCAGCACGAGACTAGCGGGAGGCTACAATGAGCAGTTCTTC. Its protein product is CASTRLAGGYNEQFF.